This is a list of T cell receptor beta chains from one sample in a study of cytomegalovirus exposure and HLA in healthy donors. Sequencing used immunoSEQ multiplex PCR; TCRdb keeps in-frame clones, though not all of them. The sample yields 120,000 or so clones, over 9.5% seen once. Sequencing input: PBMCs. These receptors all come from a young woman in good health and CMV-seropositive. The CDR3 runs from the conserved cysteine through the conserved F or W. Each record gives: J gene, V gene, clone size, D gene, CDR3 protein, CDR3 DNA. D genes are given only for firm matches. Part of the rows lack a size; the others show once, few, many or a class for expanded clones.

j_gene: TRBJ2-2
v_gene: TRBV6-5
abundance: .
d_gene: .
CDR3aa: CASSYSGHRGELFF
CDR3nt: TGTGCCAGCAGTTACTCGGGCCATCGCGGGGAGCTGTTTTTT

j_gene: TRBJ2-1
v_gene: TRBV18
abundance: few
d_gene: TRBD2
CDR3aa: CASSPPSSGGREQFF
CDR3nt: TGTGCCAGCTCACCTCCTTCGTCGGGGGGGCGTGAGCAGTTCTTC

j_gene: TRBJ1-2
v_gene: TRBV5-4
abundance: .
d_gene: .
CDR3aa: CASSLYRDGYTF
CDR3nt: TGTGCCAGCAGCTTATACAGGGATGGCTACACCTTC

j_gene: TRBJ2-7
v_gene: TRBV18
abundance: .
d_gene: .
CDR3aa: CASSPSQHSLALKYEQYF
CDR3nt: TGTGCCAGCTCACCGAGCCAACATAGCCTAGCGCTCAAGTACGAGCAGTACTTC

j_gene: TRBJ2-3
v_gene: TRBV4-1
abundance: .
d_gene: .
CDR3aa: CASRGGGTDTQYF
CDR3nt: TGCGCCAGCAGGGGCGGGGGCACAGATACGCAGTATTTT

j_gene: TRBJ2-3
v_gene: TRBV30
abundance: few
d_gene: TRBD2
CDR3aa: CAWGPGLVTDTQYF
CDR3nt: TGTGCCTGGGGACCGGGACTAGTAACAGATACGCAGTATTTT

j_gene: TRBJ1-4
v_gene: TRBV2
abundance: .
d_gene: .
CDR3aa: CASIGSPGEKLFF
CDR3nt: TGTGCCAGCATTGGCTCCCCGGGTGAAAAACTGTTTTTT

j_gene: TRBJ2-6
v_gene: TRBV30
abundance: few
d_gene: .
CDR3aa: CAWSPTGYSGANVLTF
CDR3nt: TGTGCCTGGAGTCCGACGGGGTATTCTGGGGCCAACGTCCTGACTTTC

j_gene: TRBJ2-3
v_gene: TRBV19
abundance: once
d_gene: .
CDR3aa: CASSIDLRGHTDTQYF
CDR3nt: TGTGCCAGTAGTATAGATCTACGGGGTCACACAGATACGCAGTATTTT

j_gene: TRBJ2-2
v_gene: TRBV6-6
abundance: few
d_gene: .
CDR3aa: CASRPGNTGELFF
CDR3nt: TGTGCCAGCCGTCCAGGGAACACCGGGGAGCTGTTTTTT

j_gene: TRBJ2-3
v_gene: TRBV19
abundance: .
d_gene: .
CDR3aa: CASSSIPSTDTQYF
CDR3nt: TGTGCCAGTAGTTCCATCCCCAGCACAGATACGCAGTATTTT

j_gene: TRBJ2-7
v_gene: TRBV25-1
abundance: .
d_gene: .
CDR3aa: CASSGEFRYEQYF
CDR3nt: TGTGCCAGCAGTGGAGAGTTTCGCTACGAGCAGTACTTC

j_gene: TRBJ2-1
v_gene: TRBV6-4
abundance: once
d_gene: .
CDR3aa: CASSDDELLGPNEQFF
CDR3nt: TGTGCCAGCAGTGACGATGAACTCCTGGGGCCCAATGAGCAGTTCTTC

j_gene: TRBJ1-1
v_gene: TRBV28
abundance: .
d_gene: .
CDR3aa: CASYREMNTEAFF
CDR3nt: TGTGCCAGCTACAGGGAAATGAACACTGAAGCTTTCTTT

j_gene: TRBJ1-6
v_gene: TRBV7-2
abundance: .
d_gene: .
CDR3aa: CASSSGLRQPNNSPLHF
CDR3nt: TGTGCCAGCAGCTCAGGGCTCCGACAGCCAAATAATTCACCCCTCCACTTT

j_gene: TRBJ2-2
v_gene: TRBV5-1
abundance: .
d_gene: TRBD1
CDR3aa: CASSSGQGTTGELFF
CDR3nt: TGCGCCAGCAGCTCGGGACAGGGAACAACCGGGGAGCTGTTTTTT

j_gene: TRBJ2-1
v_gene: TRBV9
abundance: few
d_gene: .
CDR3aa: CASSALPSSYNEQFF
CDR3nt: TGTGCCAGCAGCGCGCTACCGAGCTCCTACAATGAGCAGTTCTTC

j_gene: TRBJ1-1
v_gene: TRBV5-1
abundance: few
d_gene: .
CDR3aa: CASSLFRVGNTEAFF
CDR3nt: TGCGCCAGCAGCTTGTTCAGGGTTGGGAACACTGAAGCTTTCTTT

j_gene: TRBJ2-7
v_gene: TRBV6-5
abundance: .
d_gene: TRBD1
CDR3aa: CASGRHSSGGEQYF
CDR3nt: TGTGCCAGCGGGCGCCACAGTTCAGGGGGCGAGCAGTACTTC

j_gene: TRBJ2-7
v_gene: TRBV28
abundance: few
d_gene: .
CDR3aa: CASSLVEGRDYEQYF
CDR3nt: TGTGCCAGCAGTTTAGTCGAGGGCAGAGACTACGAGCAGTACTTC

j_gene: TRBJ2-3
v_gene: TRBV27
abundance: few
d_gene: TRBD2
CDR3aa: CASSFSGGSTDTQYF
CDR3nt: TGTGCCAGCAGTTTTAGCGGGGGTTCCACAGATACGCAGTATTTT

j_gene: TRBJ2-3
v_gene: TRBV15
abundance: many
d_gene: TRBD2
CDR3aa: CATSRGEAGGGTDTQYF
CDR3nt: TGTGCCACCAGCAGAGGTGAAGCGGGAGGGGGCACAGATACGCAGTATTTT

j_gene: TRBJ2-3
v_gene: TRBV19
abundance: few
d_gene: .
CDR3aa: CASNPGLTDTQYF
CDR3nt: TGTGCCAGTAACCCGGGACTTACAGATACGCAGTATTTT

j_gene: TRBJ2-7
v_gene: TRBV25-1
abundance: .
d_gene: TRBD1
CDR3aa: CASRQTGERYEQYF
CDR3nt: TGTGCCAGCAGGCAGACAGGGGAAAGGTACGAGCAGTACTTC

j_gene: TRBJ1-1
v_gene: TRBV19
abundance: .
d_gene: .
CDR3aa: CATAGRSNTEAFF
CDR3nt: TGTGCCACCGCAGGGCGGTCGAACACTGAAGCTTTCTTT

j_gene: TRBJ2-1
v_gene: TRBV9
abundance: .
d_gene: TRBD2
CDR3aa: CASSPWGVAGGDNEQFF
CDR3nt: TGTGCCAGCAGTCCCTGGGGCGTTGCGGGAGGGGACAATGAGCAGTTCTTC